This passage covers 8 T cell receptor beta chains from one sample sequenced in a study of T cell changes during pregnancy in multiple sclerosis. Measured with immunoSEQ multiplex PCR; TCRdb has only the in-frame clones, and not every one. The sample carries under 100,000 clones, around 93% recorded once. The sample was peripheral blood, taken in the first trimester of pregnancy. These receptors were taken from a female donor in good health, enrolled as a control in a pregnancy study.

The rearrangement uses TRBV30 and TRBJ1-5, with 8 bases fitting TRBD1. The V gene's germline CDR1 is GTSNPN and CDR2 SVGIG (reference sequence). The CDR3 has 13 amino acids. J gave up 4 bases and V 4 bases, and 3 bases lay outside the gene matches. The CDR3 DNA is TGTGCCTGGAATGACAGGGGTAATCAGCCCCAGCATTTT. Its translation: CAWNDRGNQPQHF.

With regard to this clone: The identical CDR3 is also encoded by other nucleotide sequences in the sample. The chain employs TRBV7-9 and TRBJ1-6, with 10 bases that match TRBD1. Germline CDR1 is SEHNR and CDR2 is FQNEAQ (reference sequence). Trimming cost V 4 bases and J 4 bases; bases outside gene matches: 4. The CDR3 is 16 amino acids. The CDR3 here is CASSSGQGFYNSPLHF. As DNA, the CDR3 is TGTGCCAGCAGCTCGGGACAGGGGTTTTATAATTCACCCCTCCACTTT.

The rearrangement joins TRBV6-1 to TRBJ1-1; no definite D call. Trimming stripped 4 bases from V and 5 bases from J, with 14 bases between. The CDR3 is 14 amino acids. Looked up from germline, CDR1 is MNHNS and CDR2 is SASEGT. The CDR3 region has the DNA TGTGCCAGCAGTGGATACAGTTTGTATACTGAAGCTTTCTTT. Its protein product is CASSGYSLYTEAFF.

This chain connects TRBV5-5 to TRBJ1-5; TRBD1 might be the D (5 bases). In germline, CDR1 is SGHKS, CDR2 YYEKEE (reference sequence). Trimming stripped 2 bases from V and 6 bases from J, with 9 bases between. This CDR3 has 13 amino acids. CDR3 bases: TGTGCCAGCAGCTTTACCGACAGTCAGCCCCAGCATTTT. Translation gives CASSFTDSQPQHF.

The rearrangement joins TRBV27 to TRBJ1-1; no clear D gene. Germline V gene data show CDR1 as MNHEY and CDR2 as SMNVEV (reference sequence). The CDR3 loop spans 13 amino acids. V lost 4 bases, J lost 8 bases, and 14 bases lay in between. The CDR3 reads CASSSVGRQEAFF. The CDR3 nucleotides are TGTGCCAGCAGTTCTGTTGGGAGGCAAGAAGCTTTCTTT.

The chain uses TRBV2 and TRBJ2-7; D might be TRBD1 (5 bases). The germline V gene encodes CDR1 SNHLY and CDR2 FYNNEI. CDR3 length equals 14 residues. With 1 base removed from V and 1 base from J, the gap between germline ends came to 8 bases. In nucleotides, the CDR3 is TGTGCCAGCAGTGAAGGGACATCTTCCTACGAGCAGTACTTC. This gives the protein CASSEGTSSYEQYF.

The rearrangement joins TRBV30 to TRBJ1-4, with TRBD1 identical over 10 bases. V trimming: 5 bases; J trimming: 6 bases; junction bases outside the gene matches: 6. Germline assignment: CDR1 GTSNPN and CDR2 SVGIG (reference sequence). The CDR3 loop spans 14 amino acids. CDR3: CAWRTGTGDEKLFF. The CDR3 DNA sequence: TGTGCCTGGCGAACCGGGACAGGGGATGAAAAACTGTTTTTT.

The rearrangement joins TRBV7-6 to TRBJ2-7; possibly TRBD1 for D (5 bases). Germline values: CDR1 SGHVS, CDR2 FNYEAQ. CDR3 size: 12 residues. V dropped 4 bases and J dropped 7 bases, with 11 bases sitting between them. CDR3 nucleotide sequence: TGTGCCAGCAGCTCACAGGATTTGGAGCAGTACTTC. Its translation is CASSSQDLEQYF.